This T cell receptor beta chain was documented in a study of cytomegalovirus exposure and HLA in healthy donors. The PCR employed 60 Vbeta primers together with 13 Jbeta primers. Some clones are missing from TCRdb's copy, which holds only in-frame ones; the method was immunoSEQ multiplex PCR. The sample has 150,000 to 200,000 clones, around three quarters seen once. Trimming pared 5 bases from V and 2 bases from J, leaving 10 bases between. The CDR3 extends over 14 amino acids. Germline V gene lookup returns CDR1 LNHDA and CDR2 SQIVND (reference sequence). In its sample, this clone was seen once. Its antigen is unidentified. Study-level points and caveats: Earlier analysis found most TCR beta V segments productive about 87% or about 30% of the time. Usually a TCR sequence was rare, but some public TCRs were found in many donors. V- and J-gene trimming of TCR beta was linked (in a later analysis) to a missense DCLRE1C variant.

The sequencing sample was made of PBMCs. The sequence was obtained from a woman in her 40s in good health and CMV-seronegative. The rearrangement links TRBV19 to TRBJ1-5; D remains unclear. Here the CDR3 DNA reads TGTGCCAGTAGTGTGGGCAGTGGCAATCAGCCCCAGCATTTT. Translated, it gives CASSVGSGNQPQHF. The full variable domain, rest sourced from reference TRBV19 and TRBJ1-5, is DGGITQSPKYLFRKEGQNVTLSCEQNLNHDAMYWYRQDPGQGLRLIYYSQIVNDFQKGDIAEGYSVSREKKESFPLTVTSAQKNPTAFYLCASSVGSGNQPQHFGDGTRLSIL.